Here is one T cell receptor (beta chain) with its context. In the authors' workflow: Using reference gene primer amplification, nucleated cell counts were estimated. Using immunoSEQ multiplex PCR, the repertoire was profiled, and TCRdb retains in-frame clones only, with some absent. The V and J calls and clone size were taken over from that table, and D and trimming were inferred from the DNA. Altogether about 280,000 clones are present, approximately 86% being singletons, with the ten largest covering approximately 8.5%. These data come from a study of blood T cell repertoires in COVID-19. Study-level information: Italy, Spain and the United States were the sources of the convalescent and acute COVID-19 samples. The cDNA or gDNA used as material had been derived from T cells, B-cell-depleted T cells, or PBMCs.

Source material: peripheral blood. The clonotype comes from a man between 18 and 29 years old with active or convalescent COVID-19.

CDR3: CASSLRWANTEAFF. DNA of the CDR3: TGTGCCAGCAGCCTAAGGTGGGCGAACACTGAAGCTTTCTTT. The genes are TRBV3-1 (or the pseudogene TRBV3-2) and TRBJ1-1, with D unclear. CDR1 is LGHDT and CDR2 is YNNKEL in the germline V gene (reference sequence). V shed 4 bases and J shed 1 base, with 10 bases lying between them. This CDR3 spans 14 amino acids.